This TCR beta chain was retrieved from a study of CD8 T cells in cerebrospinal fluid in Alzheimer's disease (TCRdb year 2020). With respect to the entire study: CSF T cell clonal expansion was assessed with two single-cell approaches: plate-based nested PCR sequencing and droplet-based sequencing. The study tested whether clonally expanded T cells were present in cerebrospinal fluid from healthy elderly individuals and from patients with neurodegenerative disease. CSF gene-expression analysis, which included Parkinson's disease patients, covered fewer than 30 samples in total. The droplet-based CSF analysis comparing patients with controls included roughly 10 healthy controls (about 11,000 cells) and roughly 10 patients with MCI or Alzheimer's disease (about 10,000 cells). Paper-wide results and their limitations: The EBV-specific clones were neither the most highly expanded clones nor enriched among patients. Only samples with detectable clones (about eleven healthy, 5 MCI, 5 AD, 6 PD) were included in the overall clonality comparison. It was cautioned by the authors that a causal link between EBV and Alzheimer's disease is not established by the detection of EBV-specific TCRs in CSF. In pooled data, a highly expanded clone (at least 3% of TCRs) occurred in 1 of 10 healthy subjects versus most of the 6 Alzheimer's patients. Compared with controls, patients with MCI or Alzheimer's disease had a higher percentage of their CSF TCRs made up by the single largest clone.

Acute infectious disease was absent in all participants, and all participants were in good physical condition. For droplet-based sequencing, live CSF cells were sorted with a live/dead marker. CSF was obtained by lumbar puncture, and immune cells were pelleted by centrifugation at 300g. Each CSF sample was checked for red blood cells, and any sample showing blood contamination was excluded. CSF cells were cryopreserved in freezing medium, frozen overnight at -80 degrees C, and subsequently stored in liquid nitrogen. Before analysis, CSF samples had been stored for less than six months. The receptor library was made with 10x single-cell sequencing. Profiling of CSF cells was done with 10X Genomics single-cell V(D)J and 5' gene-expression libraries. An Illumina NextSeq550 was used to sequence CSF single-cell TCR libraries. Turning to the authors' computational methods: V(D)J reads were aligned to the vdj-GRCh38 alts ensemble 2.0.0 reference and were analysed with the Cell Ranger vdj pipeline. Cell barcodes sharing the same set of productive CDR3 nucleotide sequences were defined as clonotypes. To connect clonality with transcriptional profiles, clonotype information was added to the gene-expression metadata in Seurat v3.0. CSF cells with more than 1,800 genes, more than 7,500 UMIs or more than 10% mitochondrial reads were excluded. CDR3-beta sequences were compared against VDJdb to identify TCRs with known antigen specificity. Only TCRs with complete alpha and beta chains were included in the network analysis of clone sharing, which used the R package qgraph. Each CDR3 protein sequence appears as one entry after TCRdb reprocessed the reads, and no DNA is included. The V and J calls follow TCRdb's processing rather than the paper's. The sample's table covers fewer than 900 distinct CDR3 sequences. Of the sample, about 20% falls within the top ten clones.

Measured from the cysteine to the phenylalanine, the CDR3 is 19 residues long. The DNA is unrecorded. CDR1 SEHNR and CDR2 FQNEAQ are derived from the germline V gene (reference sequence). Based on frequency, this clonotype is considered large (0.1 to 1%); no count was recorded. The target of this receptor is not known. The chain is assembled from TRBV7-9 and TRBJ2-4; with no DNA, the TCRdb D assignment of TRBD1 cannot be verified. The clonotype originates from a human donor in good health. The sample taken for sequencing was cerebrospinal fluid. The CDR3 region: CASSLYQNRGVRAKNIQYF.